This T cell receptor (beta chain) derives from a study of regulatory T cells in long-lasting Graves disease. Time point denoted: newly diagnosed GD, antithyroid drugs for less than 3 months. The TCR library was prepared using RNA isolated from PBMCs. With iRepertoire HTBI primers and Arm-PCR of CDR3 regions, TCR beta libraries were built. TCRdb used MiXCR to reprocess the multiplex PCR reads, holding one entry per CDR3 protein. The table records about 540,000 distinct CDR3 sequences, approximately 12% of them present only once. Many counts were recorded for this clonotype. Its matching antigen is unknown. This CDR3 has 14 residues. Trimming removed 4 bases from V and 2 bases from J; junction bases left unmatched: 5. Per the germline V gene, CDR1 is MNHNS and CDR2 is SASEGT. The study's findings and limits: Persistent-disease Graves' patients showed less TCR diversity than new cases.

The same specimen was also included in a second study, on T cells in Graves' hyperthyroidism and ophthalmopathy.

The chain joins TRBV6-1 to TRBJ2-7; 7 bases are a match to TRBD2. Sequences were derived from peripheral blood mononuclear cells (PBMCs), sampled at new diagnosis, from a patient treated with antithyroid drugs. This TCR derives from a man aged 25-40 years with Graves disease. The chain's CDR3 is CASSVERGPYEQYF. CDR3 sequence (DNA): TGTGCCAGCAGTGTCGAGCGGGGTCCCTACGAGCAGTACTTC.